Presented here are 14 T cell receptor beta chains from one specimen sequenced in a study of T cells after yellow fever vaccination. Via MiXCR, TCRdb re-called the 5' RACE reads, giving one row per CDR3 protein. The sample has some 200,000 distinct CDR3 sequences, 3% to 3.5% seen once. The specimen comprised CD4+ T cells sorted from PBMCs, sampled 10 days after the yellow fever booster vaccination. These receptor sequences come from a man aged 18 to 29 who received the YFV17D yellow fever vaccine.

This clonotype has a handful of counts. The chain links TRBV5-1 to TRBJ2-1, with 7 bases aligning to TRBD1. The CDR3 runs to 14 residues. Germline V gene lookup returns CDR1 SGHRS and CDR2 YFSETQ. V gave up 1 base and J gave up 5 bases; unmatched junction bases: 3. The CDR3 spells CASSLRDSHNEQFF. The CDR3 DNA follows: TGCGCCAGCAGCTTGCGGGACAGCCACAATGAGCAGTTCTTC. The full variable domain, with the rest looked up from reference TRBV5-1 and TRBJ2-1, is KAGVTQTPRYLIKTRGQQVTLSCSPISGHRSVSWYQQTPGQGLQFLFEYFSETQRNKGNFPGRFSGRQFSNSRSEMNVSTLELGDSALYLCASSLRDSHNEQFFGPGTRLTVL.

This clonotype was seen at least ten times. Written as DNA, the CDR3 is TGTGCCAGCATCAAACTAGCGGGGGGGCCCACCGGGGAGCTGTTTTTT. Translation gives CASIKLAGGPTGELFF. The V gene is TRBV6-2 or TRBV6-3, the J gene TRBJ2-2, with TRBD2 matching over 13 bases. The CDR3 consists of 16 residues. Trimming took 7 bases from V and 4 from J; bases not matched to a gene: 6. The germline V gene has CDR1 MNHEY and CDR2 SVGEGT.

The sample holds many counts of this clonotype. This chain uses TRBV28 with TRBJ1-1; no firm D call. Germline-derived CDR1 and CDR2 are MDHEN and SYDVKM. The CDR3 loop spans 11 amino acids. V lost 10 bases, J lost 4 bases, and 10 bases lay in between. CDR3 nucleotide sequence: TGTGCCATTGCGGGTTTCACTGAAGCTTTCTTT. It yields the protein CAIAGFTEAFF.

This clonotype turned up a few times. The CDR3 coding sequence is TGTGCCAGCAGCTCGACAGGTTATCTAACGAACACCGGGGAGCTGTTTTTT. It codes for CASSSTGYLTNTGELFF. The J gene is TRBJ2-2, the V gene TRBV5-6, with D possibly matching TRBD1 (6 bases). There are 17 residues in the CDR3. CDR1 and CDR2 (germline): SGHDT, YYEEEE. Trimming took off 3 bases at V and 0 bases at J, with 15 bases between the two ends.

In this sample, this clonotype turned up many times. The CDR3, as DNA: TGCGCCAGCAGCTACACTAGCGGGGGCAATGAGCAGTTCTTC. It encodes CASSYTSGGNEQFF. The gene calls are TRBV5-1 and TRBJ2-1, with TRBD2 matching 11 bases. V lost 3 bases to trimming and J lost 6 bases; unmatched junction nucleotides: 2. Germline values: CDR1 SGHRS, CDR2 YFSETQ. The CDR3 extends over 14 amino acids.

This clonotype occurred a few times. V is TRBV12-3 or TRBV12-4 and J is TRBJ2-1; TRBD1 is a possible D gene (5 bases). The CDR3 runs to 12 residues. V was cut by 4 bases and J by 10 bases, with 11 bases left in between. Here the CDR3 DNA reads TGTGCCAGCAGTTCGTCCCACAGGGAGCAGTTCTTC. It codes for CASSSSHREQFF.

Ten or more counts support this clonotype. This sequence joins TRBV18 and TRBJ1-5; 7 bases agree with TRBD1. The germline gives CDR1 KGHSH, CDR2 LQKENI. V was clipped by 5 bases and J by 2 bases; unmatched bases: 6. This CDR3 spans 15 amino acids. CDR3 DNA sequence: TGTGCCAGCTCAGGACAGCAGGGGGGCAATCAGCCCCAGCATTTT. Translating it yields CASSGQQGGNQPQHF.

Note on this clonotype: A single base separates this from a much larger clone, so it may be a read error. The genes are TRBV12-3 or TRBV12-4 and TRBJ2-5; TRBD2 aligns across 11 bases. The CDR3 has 14 amino acids. The CDR3: CASTSSGGAETQSF. The DNA for the CDR3 is TGTGCCAGCACCAGTAGCGGGGGGGCTGAGACCCAGTCCTTC.

This clonotype was counted at least ten times. The chain joins TRBV11-2 to TRBJ2-3, with TRBD1 identical over 8 bases. CDR1 is SGHAT, CDR2 FQNNGV, per germline. The CDR3 contains 14 residues. V shed 3 bases and J 6 bases; nucleotides not matched to a gene: 5. Written as DNA, the CDR3 is TGTGCCAGCAGCTTGGGCAGGGGGCAGGATACGCAGTATTTT. Amino acid sequence: CASSLGRGQDTQYF.

The table lists this clonotype with many counts. The chain joins TRBV7-3 to TRBJ2-2; TRBD2 aligns across 13 bases. CDR1 and CDR2 from the germline V gene are SGHTA and FQGTGA. The CDR3 extends over 15 amino acids. Trimming took 5 bases from V and 4 from J; bases not matched to a gene: 1. The CDR3 DNA follows: TGTGCCAGCAGCCGGACTAGCGGGGGCACCGGGGAGCTGTTTTTT. Translated: CASSRTSGGTGELFF.

This clonotype appeared many times. The J gene is TRBJ2-7, the V gene TRBV5-4; 12 bases map to TRBD2. The CDR3 has 17 residues. The V and J ends lost 3 bases and 3 bases, in that order; junction bases with no gene match: 10. CDR1 and CDR2 (germline): SGHNT, YYREEE (reference sequence). The CDR3 spells CASSSGGLAGTFYEQYV. The CDR3 nucleotides read TGTGCCAGCAGCTCGGGCGGACTAGCGGGGACCTTCTACGAGCAGTACGTC.

This clonotype was observed many times. This chain uses TRBV5-1 with TRBJ2-4, with D perhaps assigned TRBD1 or TRBD2 (6 bases each). CDR3 length: 16 residues. CDR1 SGHRS and CDR2 YFSETQ come from the germline V gene. V gave up 4 bases and J gave up 0 bases, with 14 bases separating them. The CDR3 DNA reads TGCGCCAGCAGCCCCGTGGGGGGCAGAGCCAAAAACATTCAGTACTTC. It codes for CASSPVGGRAKNIQYF.

The table lists this clonotype with a few counts. The CDR3 spells CAIASDGPEAFF. CDR3 in DNA: TGTGCCATCGCCTCGGACGGACCTGAAGCTTTCTTT. The chain couples TRBV6-2 or TRBV6-3 to TRBJ1-1; D call uncertain. Trimming left V 10 bases short and J 6 bases short, with 15 bases between. The length of the CDR3 is 12 residues. Looked up from germline, CDR1 is MNHEY and CDR2 is SVGEGT.

This clonotype was recorded at least ten times. Compared with germline, one end of the junction differs, possibly owing to a read error. This rearrangement joins TRBV6-5 to TRBJ1-2; D uncertain. There are 13 residues in the CDR3. In germline, CDR1 is MNHEY, CDR2 SVGAGI. CDR3: CASSYSGNYGYTF. The CDR3 bases are TGTGCCAGCAGCTACTCTGGCAACTATGGCTACACCTTC.